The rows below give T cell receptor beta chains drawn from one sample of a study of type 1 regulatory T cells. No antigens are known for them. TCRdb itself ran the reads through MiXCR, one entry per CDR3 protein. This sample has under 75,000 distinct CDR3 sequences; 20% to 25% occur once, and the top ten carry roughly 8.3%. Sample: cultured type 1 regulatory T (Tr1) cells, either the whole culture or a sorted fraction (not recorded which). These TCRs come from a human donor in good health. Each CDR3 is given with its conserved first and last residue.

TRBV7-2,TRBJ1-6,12,CASSWVRSPLHF
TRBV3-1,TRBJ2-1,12,CASSQGGRAAFF
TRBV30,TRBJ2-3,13,CAWRGTGVDTQYF
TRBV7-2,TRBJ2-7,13,CASSLKGPYEQYF
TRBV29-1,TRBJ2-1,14,CSVSTGLAGGQQFF
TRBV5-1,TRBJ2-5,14,CASSWGPGAETQYF
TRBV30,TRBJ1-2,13,CAWSAGASYGYTF
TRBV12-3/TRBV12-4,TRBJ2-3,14,CASWGATGTDTQYF
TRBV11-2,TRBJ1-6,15,CASSSLRSYNSPLHF
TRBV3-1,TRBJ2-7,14,CASSQEVGGREQYF
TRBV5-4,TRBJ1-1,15,CASSLGAGSNTEAFF
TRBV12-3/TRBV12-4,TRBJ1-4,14,CAGSLLGAREKLFF
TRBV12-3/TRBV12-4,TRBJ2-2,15,CASRPGLALNGELFF
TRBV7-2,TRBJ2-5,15,CASSLGGTGRETQYF
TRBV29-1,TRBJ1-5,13,CSVEQGWYQPQHF
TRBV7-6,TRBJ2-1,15,CASSPPTGLGNEQFF
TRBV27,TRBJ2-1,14,CASSIQAGANPQFF
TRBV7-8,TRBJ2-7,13,CASSLATSYEQYF
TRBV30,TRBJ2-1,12,CAWSTRLNEQFF
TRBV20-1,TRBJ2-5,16,CSAKPVAGGPLETQYF
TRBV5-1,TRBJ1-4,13,CASSLGRGEKLFF
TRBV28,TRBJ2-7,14,CAGRGTGGPYEQYF
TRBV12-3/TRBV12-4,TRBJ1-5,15,CASSPNPRGNQPQHF
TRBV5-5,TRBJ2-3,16,CASRRGDLSGTDTQYF
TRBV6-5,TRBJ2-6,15,CASSYGATGANVLTF
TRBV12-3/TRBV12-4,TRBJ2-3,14,CASSPGTGADTQYF
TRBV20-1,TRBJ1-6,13,CSVIRGQTAPLHF
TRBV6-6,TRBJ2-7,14,CASSFSGIETEQYF
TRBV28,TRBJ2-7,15,CASGSGGQGIYEQYF
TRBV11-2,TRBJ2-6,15,CASSNPRSGANVLTF
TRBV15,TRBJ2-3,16,CATSTRRGLASDTQYF
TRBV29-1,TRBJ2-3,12,CSVAGGADTQYF
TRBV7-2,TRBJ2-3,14,CASSPTGVGDTQYF
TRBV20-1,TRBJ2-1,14,CSARSGLSGGEQFF
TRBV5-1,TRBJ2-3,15,CASSLGGTSADTQYF
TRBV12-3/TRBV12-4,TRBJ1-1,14,CASSPRDRETEAFF
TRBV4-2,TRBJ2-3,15,CASSQEAGVRDTQYF
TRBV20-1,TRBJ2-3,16,CSATRPTSGATDTQYF
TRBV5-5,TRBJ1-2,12,CASSLANAGYTF
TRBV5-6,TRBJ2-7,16,CASSLGGGALSYEQYF
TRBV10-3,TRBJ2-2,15,CAIRDDRDYTGELFF
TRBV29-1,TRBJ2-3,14,CSVVGLTGVDTQYF
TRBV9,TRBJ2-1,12,CASSAPGVEQFF
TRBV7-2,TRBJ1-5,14,CASSLQGAGQPQHF
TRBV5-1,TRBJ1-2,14,CASSLAVGDYGYTF
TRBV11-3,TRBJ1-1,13,CASSPLWGTEAFF
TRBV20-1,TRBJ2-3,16,CSAKTIGQGITDTQYF
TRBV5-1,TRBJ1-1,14,CASSLYKEGTEAFF
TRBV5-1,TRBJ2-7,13,CASGPGQPYEQYF
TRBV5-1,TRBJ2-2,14,CASSLERGGGELFF
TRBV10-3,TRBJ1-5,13,CAISEAENQPQHF
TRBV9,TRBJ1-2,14,CASSAGGRGHGYTF
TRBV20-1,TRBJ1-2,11,CSAPGDYGYTF